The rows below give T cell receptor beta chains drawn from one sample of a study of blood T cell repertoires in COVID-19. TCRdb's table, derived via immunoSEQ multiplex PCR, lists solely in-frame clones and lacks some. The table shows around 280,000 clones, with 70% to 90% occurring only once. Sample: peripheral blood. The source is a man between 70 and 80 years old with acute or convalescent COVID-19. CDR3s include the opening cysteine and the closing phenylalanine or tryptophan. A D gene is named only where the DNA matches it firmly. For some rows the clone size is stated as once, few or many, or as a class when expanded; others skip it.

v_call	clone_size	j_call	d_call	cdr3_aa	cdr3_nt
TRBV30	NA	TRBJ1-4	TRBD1	CAWSASRTGSNEKLFF	TGTGCCTGGAGTGCCTCACGGACAGGGAGTAATGAAAAACTGTTTTTT
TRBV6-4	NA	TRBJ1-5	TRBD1	CASSVQGVYRNQPQHF	TGTGCCAGCAGTGTACAGGGGGTTTATCGCAATCAGCCCCAGCATTTT
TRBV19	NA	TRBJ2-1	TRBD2	CASSIFPSGSSYNEQFF	TGTGCAAGTAGTATATTTCCTAGCGGGAGCTCCTACAATGAGCAGTTCTTC
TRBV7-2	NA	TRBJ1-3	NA	CASSLLSGNTIYF	TGTGCCAGCAGCTTGTTATCTGGAAACACCATATATTTT
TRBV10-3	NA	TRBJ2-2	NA	CAIKAGPPNTGELFF	TGTGCCATCAAGGCAGGGCCTCCGAACACCGGGGAGCTGTTTTTT
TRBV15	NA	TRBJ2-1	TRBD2	CATYRQRGSYNEQFF	TGTGCCACCTACCGGCAGCGGGGCTCCTACAATGAGCAGTTCTTC
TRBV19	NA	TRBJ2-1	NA	CASSSYQGSEQFF	TGTGCCAGTAGTAGCTACCAGGGTAGTGAGCAGTTCTTC
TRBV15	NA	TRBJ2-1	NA	CATSRDLRAGLYNEQFF	TGTGCCACCAGCAGAGATCTCAGGGCAGGGCTCTACAATGAGCAGTTCTTC
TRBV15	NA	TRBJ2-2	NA	CATSREYGLTGELFF	TGTGCCACCAGCAGAGAATATGGGCTCACCGGGGAGCTGTTTTTT
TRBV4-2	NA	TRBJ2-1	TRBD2	CASSQIAGADFANEQFF	TGTGCCAGCAGCCAGATAGCGGGAGCTGATTTTGCGAATGAGCAGTTCTTC
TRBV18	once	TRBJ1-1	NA	CASSPGQQSEAFF	TGTGCCAGCTCACCAGGACAGCAATCTGAAGCTTTCTTT
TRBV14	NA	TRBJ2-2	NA	CASSQAGFTGELFF	TGTGCCAGCAGCCAAGCGGGGTTCACCGGGGAGCTGTTTTTT
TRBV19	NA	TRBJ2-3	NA	CASSLSVHTDTQYF	TGTGCCAGTAGCCTCTCGGTGCACACAGATACGCAGTATTTT
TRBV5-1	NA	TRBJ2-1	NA	CASSLLGSYNEQFF	TGCGCCAGCAGCTTGCTAGGCAGCTACAATGAGCAGTTCTTC
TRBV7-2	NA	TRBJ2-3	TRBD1	CASSLQGAHGTDTQYF	TGTGCCAGCAGCTTACAGGGGGCGCACGGCACAGATACGCAGTATTTT